The text below deals with one T cell receptor beta chain. This clone was seen just once. It lacks a known antigen. Base qualities are not provided; no much larger clone lies one nucleotide away. CDR1 and CDR2 were assigned from the germline V gene as MGHRA and YSYEKL. The CDR3 runs 16 residues from the cysteine to the phenylalanine. CDR3 DNA only is kept here, 48 bases in frame from base 1. The data are from a study of cytomegalovirus exposure and HLA in healthy donors (dated by TCRdb to between 2016 and 2019). Study-wide context: According to an earlier analysis of 550 to 700 of the donors, about 179 million T cells yielded roughly 100 million unique TCR beta sequences and approximately 280 Gb of sequence data. An early release that covered fewer than 750 HLA-typed donors contained approximately 290 gigabases of sequencing data and roughly 84 million unique TCR sequences. Of the roughly 420 genotyped donors, more than 75% were placed in the genetic ancestry cluster associated with self-reported Caucasian donors. The aim of the study was to test whether cataloging public T cell receptors could identify signatures of past pathogen exposure. The T cell repertoires of 666 subjects were profiled by immunosequencing and related to cytomegalovirus serostatus. A separate validation cohort of roughly 130 different subjects was used in addition to the roughly 640-subject first cohort. High-throughput TCR immunosequencing, statistical association of individual TCRs with disease status, and machine learning were combined to predict cytomegalovirus infection status. To study patterns of TCR occurrence, a later analysis re-analyzed previously published TCR beta repertoires from just over 650 donors and added high-resolution HLA genotyping. Rather than using new phenotypic data, the later analysis identified candidate immune exposures from TCR beta sequences and from how often those sequences occurred across donors. An earlier analysis of approximately 580 of the donors used high-throughput TCR beta sequencing to judge whether each TCR beta V gene segment behaved as functional or pseudogenic. Alongside the repertoire data, information on donor age, sex, ethnicity and CMV serostatus was compiled. Genome-wide SNP genotypes for about 65% of the roughly 670 donors were used in a later genetic analysis, which treated that subset as a discovery cohort. All discovery cohort repertoires had been generated on a single sequencing platform. Class I and class II HLA loci were covered by the typing at four-digit resolution. The number of typed donors differed by locus: roughly 620-640 for A, B, C, DRB1 and DQB1; approximately 520 for DQA1; 606 for DPA1; and roughly 470 for DPB1. Five DR-DQ haplotypes were treated as single units for association and clustering because of strong linkage in the cohort. On average, 235,054 unique TCR beta nucleotide sequences were sequenced per donor among 398 genotyped donors of the cohort, with around 19% of those sequences being non-productive.

Library construction relied on the immunoSEQ multiplex PCR assay. The multiplex PCR relied on a mix of 60 forward primers for TCR Vbeta segments and 13 reverse primers for TCR Jbeta segments. Amplification of the CDR3 region of rearranged TCR beta genes was performed with a multiplex PCR assay on genomic DNA. On the Illumina HiSeq System, the amplified TCR beta libraries were sequenced as 87-base-pair reads. The original methods were these. In a later analysis, tens of millions of unique TCR beta chains were counted across the roughly 670 repertoires, and roughly 11 million of these chains were shared by at least two donors. Raw reads were error-corrected and collapsed into unique sequences with a nearest-neighbor algorithm that merged closely related sequences to remove PCR and sequencing errors. CDR3 sequences were aligned to IMGT reference sequences to assign V, D and J gene segments. Each retained sequence needed at least a six-nucleotide match to both a V gene segment and a J gene segment. Rearrangements were classified as productive when the CDR3 lacked stop codons and remained in frame with V and J, and all other rearrangements were classified as non-productive. Following IMGT convention, CDR3 was defined as the stretch from the second conserved V-encoded cysteine to the conserved J-encoded phenylalanine. In an earlier analysis of more than 550 of the donors, sequences lacking an unambiguous match to a single V gene segment were excluded. In an earlier analysis of several hundred of the donors, V segments were called functional above 56.7% productive rearrangements and were called segregating when the between-donor standard deviation exceeded 5%. To diagnose cytomegalovirus status from the catalog of TCR beta chain sequences, a statistical classification framework was built. In a later analysis, TCR nucleotide sequences were compared against IMGT/GENE-DB human TR gene sequences so that V and J genes could be assigned. In a later analysis, CDR3 sequences and most-parsimonious VDJ recombination scenarios were assigned using the TCRdist pipeline. In a later analysis, each TCR beta chain was defined by its CDR3 amino acid sequence together with its V-gene family, and reads without a unique V-gene family were excluded. As a way to deal with suspected cross-contamination and a sequencing artifact, a later analysis dropped hundreds of nucleotide sequences that were highly shared and had low generation probability. In a later analysis, a clonal expansion index was calculated for each public chain from normalized within-repertoire ranks of inferred template counts. Generation probabilities in a later analysis came from a VDJ recombination model fitted to out-of-frame rearrangements, and those results were checked against IGoR. A later analysis scored TCR-TCR, TCR-HLA and TCR-CMV co-occurrence with hypergeometric tests, applying a repertoire-size bias correction to TCR pairs. False discovery rates were estimated in a later analysis by permuting HLA or CMV assignments 20 times. In a later analysis, co-occurring TCRs were grouped using DBSCAN, with TCRdist sequence similarity added in when clustering inside HLA-allele-positive subsets. Repertoires with fewer than 30,000 or more than 120,000 public chains, plus five repertoires with anomalous nucleotide sharing, were excluded from co-occurrence clustering. Sourced from immuneACCESS, this table was stored by TCRdb with only in-frame sequences that have V and J called. A share of the clones is absent; for the studies checked, an unresolved V gene accounts for under half, and the remainder has no known explanation. Clone size and V and J calls were adopted from that table, with D and trimming inferred from the DNA. The sample table lists about 200,000 clones, around 80% of them with a count of one. The ten largest clones capture approximately 3.8% of the sample.

In total, approximately 690 healthy bone marrow donors made up the cohort. At the time of sampling, every cohort member was nominally healthy, though immune exposures that went unrecorded were likely present. The donor tested CMV seronegative and was one of the 352 seronegative cohort members. A peripheral blood sample was collected from each donor, and TCR beta sequencing was performed on peripheral blood mononuclear cells. Genomic DNA was extracted from the blood cell samples with the Qiagen DNeasy Blood Extraction Kit. Findings and caveats that apply to the study as a whole: Because HLA typing was unavailable for some donors at each locus, only the typed subset was used in association tests. In vitro tests confirmed that a few of the cytomegalovirus-associated TCR beta chains recognize cytomegalovirus antigens. According to a later analysis, TCR association rates differed among HLA loci, with DRB1 alleles showing the most associated TCRs and HLA-C alleles showing the fewest. A further reported finding was that TCR beta sequences accurately predicted the HLA-A and HLA-B alleles for most subjects in the first cohort. A later analysis found that HLA-associated TCR beta chains were more clonally expanded and had lower generation probabilities than equally common non-associated chains. The classifier was reported to diagnose cytomegalovirus status with high specificity and sensitivity in both the original cohort and the validation cohort. At a false discovery rate of 0.05, a later analysis linked 15,000 to 20,000 TCR beta sequences to specific HLA alleles. When HLA alleles, especially DR and DQ, strongly co-occurred, attributing TCR associations to individual alleles was difficult. The 87-base-pair reads could not distinguish some IMGT-functional V segments, including TRBV6-2 and TRBV6-3, so those segments were excluded. An association between a missense DCLRE1C variant and V-gene and J-gene trimming of TCR beta chains was found in a later genetic analysis and replicated in an independent cohort. A group of highly shared sequence variants was considered likely to be a technical artifact of the sequencing pipeline. In a later analysis, several top co-occurrence clusters were reported to appear linked to parvovirus B19, influenza, CMV and Epstein-Barr virus. In a later analysis, most CMV-associated TCR beta chains were found to appear HLA-restricted, with HLA associations seemingly driven largely by CMV exposure. Because counts were too low, approximately 18 rarely observed V segments, including chromosome 9 orphons, were excluded from the earlier analysis of some 590 of the donors. In an earlier analysis of approximately 590 of the donors, most TCR beta V segments appeared in productive rearrangements about 87% or about 30% of the time, broadly matching IMGT annotations. The cohort was sequenced for TCR beta chains only, and without alpha or paired-chain data the features that could be detected were limited. CMV serostatus was the only immune exposure information available for the cohort. In a later genetic analysis, fewer N-insertions in productive TCRs were reported among donors in an Asian-associated ancestry cluster than the roughly 700-donor mean. Linkage disequilibrium might explain the correlated functional status among segregating V segments, but an unknown experimental factor could not be ruled out. Across donors, most TCR sequences were observed very rarely, whereas some public TCRs were present in many individuals. It was suggested by the authors that the approach could potentially be generalized to other disease states and immunological phenotypes. Presence/absence analyses assumed roughly uniform sequencing depth across donors, an assumption that may not hold. In the study, approximately 160 TCR beta chains were listed as associated with cytomegalovirus.

The specimen was PBMCs. The sequence was obtained from a male donor in good health and CMV-seronegative. The V gene is TRBV4-1 and the J gene is TRBJ2-5; a tentative D call is TRBD2 (6 bases match). The J call may be incorrect, as the DNA end agrees better with TRBJ2-7. The CDR3 reads as follows: CASSRESGLSSYEQYF. The DNA sequence is given as TGCGCCAGCAGCCGAGAGAGCGGGCTCAGCTCCTACGAGCAGTACTTC.